Below are 13 T cell receptor beta chains sequenced from a single sample in a study of control samples from healthy donors and cancer patients. The repertoire was sequenced with immunoSEQ multiplex PCR; TCRdb's copy has only in-frame clones and lacks some. Among over 200,000 clones listed, approximately 80% were seen once. Sequences were obtained from PBMCs. Receptors originate from a woman aged 55 to 70 with lung cancer.

As concerns this clone: The sample has other DNA sequences that encode this CDR3 too. The rearrangement uses TRBV15 and TRBJ1-4; D not resolved. Trimming cost V 0 bases and J 2 bases, with 7 bases left between them. The CDR3 is 15 amino acids. CDR1 and CDR2 from the germline V gene are LNHNV and YYDKDF (reference sequence). The CDR3 here is CATSRDPGTNEKLFF. The CDR3 coding sequence is TGTGCCACCAGCAGAGATCCGGGGACTAATGAAAAACTGTTTTTT.

The chain recombines TRBV6-5 with TRBJ1-1; tentatively, D is TRBD1 (6 bases). Germline loops: CDR1 MNHEY, CDR2 SVGAGI. The CDR3 length is 11 residues. V was clipped by 5 bases and J by 8 bases, with 9 bases between them. This CDR3 is CASSTGQEAFF. CDR3 nucleotide sequence: TGTGCCAGCAGTACCGGACAGGAAGCTTTCTTT.

This clone was picked up one time. The rearrangement joins TRBV5-1 to TRBJ1-2; 8 bases are shared with TRBD1. The CDR3 loop spans 15 amino acids. CDR1 is SGHRS, CDR2 YFSETQ, per germline. V gave up 2 bases and J gave up 3 bases; unmatched junction bases: 6. This CDR3 is CASSFFTGGDYGYTF. The CDR3 bases are TGCGCCAGCAGCTTCTTCACAGGGGGGGACTATGGCTACACCTTC.

The chain recombines TRBV3-1 (or the pseudogene TRBV3-2) with TRBJ1-4; D not certain. The germline V gene has CDR1 LGHDT and CDR2 YNNKEL (reference sequence). The CDR3 length is 12 residues. V was clipped by 2 bases and J by 7 bases, with 5 bases between them. The CDR3 here is CASSQFSEKLFF. The CDR3 DNA reads TGTGCCAGCAGCCAATTTAGTGAAAAACTGTTTTTT.

The chain links TRBV6-5 to TRBJ1-3; D is possibly TRBD1 (6 bases). Trimming removed 5 bases at V and 7 bases at J, with 18 bases between. The CDR3 has 15 amino acids. In germline, CDR1 is MNHEY, CDR2 SVGAGI. This chain's CDR3 is CASSQMGGPENTIYF. In DNA form, the CDR3 reads TGTGCCAGCAGTCAAATGGGGGGGCCGGAGAACACCATATATTTT.

V gene TRBV6-6 combines with J gene TRBJ2-2, with D uncertain. Per germline, CDR1 MNHNY and CDR2 SVGAGI (reference sequence). Trimming stripped 5 bases from V and 6 bases from J, with 19 bases between. This CDR3 region has 16 residues. The CDR3 region has the DNA TGTGCCAGCAGTCCAACGAACCGGCTAGTTCCCGGGGAGCTGTTTTTT. It translates to CASSPTNRLVPGELFF.

The chain is built from TRBV19 and TRBJ2-2; D gene ambiguous. V shed 3 bases and J shed 1 base, with 12 bases lying between them. The germline gives CDR1 LNHDA, CDR2 SQIVND (reference sequence). This CDR3 has 16 residues. The CDR3 is CASSISSGGNTGELFF. The CDR3 DNA sequence: TGTGCCAGTAGTATCTCCTCGGGCGGGAACACCGGGGAGCTGTTTTTT.

The chain joins TRBV28 to TRBJ2-2; TRBD2 matches at 8 bases. The ends lost 5 bases at V and 4 bases at J; junction bases unmatched: 12. The V gene's germline CDR1 is MDHEN and CDR2 SYDVKM. The CDR3 extends over 17 amino acids. The chain's CDR3 is CASSLSSSGGATGELFF. Here the CDR3 DNA reads TGTGCCAGCAGTCTTTCCTCATCGGGGGGGGCCACCGGGGAGCTGTTTTTT.

The table lists this clone with a count of one. The chain couples TRBV6-5 to TRBJ2-2, with D perhaps TRBD1 (5 bases). V lost 11 bases and J lost 7, with 11 bases in between. CDR3 length equals 11 residues. Germline loops: CDR1 MNHEY, CDR2 SVGAGI. The CDR3 sequence: CAGGAIGELFF. DNA of the CDR3: TGTGCCGGTGGGGCAATCGGGGAGCTGTTTTTT.

The chain recombines TRBV28 with TRBJ1-4, with D possibly being TRBD1 (5 bases). CDR1 and CDR2 (germline): MDHEN, SYDVKM. V was cut by 2 bases and J by 6 bases, with 16 bases left in between. The CDR3 covers 16 residues. As DNA, the CDR3 is TGTGCCAGCAGTTTAAGCCCCGGGACTATATATGAAAAACTGTTTTTT. It is translated as CASSLSPGTIYEKLFF.

This chain links TRBV11-2 with TRBJ1-2, with D unresolved. CDR1 is SGHAT and CDR2 is FQNNGV in the germline V gene. V lost 0 bases to trimming and J lost 6 bases, with 8 bases between them. The CDR3 is made up of 13 amino acids. The CDR3 loop reads CASSLDRVDGYTF. The DNA for the CDR3 is TGTGCCAGCAGCTTAGATCGGGTAGATGGCTACACCTTC. Using reference TRBV11-2 and TRBJ1-2 for the parts outside the CDR3, the full variable domain is EAGVAQSPRYKIIEKRQSVAFWCNPISGHATLYWYQQILGQGPKLLIQFQNNGVVDDSQLPKDRFSAERLKGVDSTLKIQPAKLEDSAVYLCASSLDRVDGYTFGSGTRLTVV.

The J gene is TRBJ1-6, the V gene TRBV18, with D unclear. The germline V and J ends were trimmed by 4 bases and 5 bases, with 12 bases remaining between them. There are 15 residues in the CDR3. Germline CDR1 is KGHSH and CDR2 is LQKENI. The chain's CDR3 is CASSLEGGDNSPLHF. CDR3 nucleotide sequence: TGTGCCAGCTCACTCGAGGGCGGAGATAATTCACCCCTCCACTTT.

V usage is TRBV4-1 and J usage is TRBJ2-4; 8 bases map to TRBD2. The V gene's germline CDR1 is MGHRA and CDR2 YSYEKL. This CDR3 has 16 amino acids. V was clipped by 0 bases and J by 7 bases; unmatched bases: 8. The CDR3 loop reads CASSQEPREGRNIQYF. DNA for the CDR3: TGCGCCAGCAGCCAAGAGCCTCGGGAGGGGAGGAACATTCAGTACTTC.